This TCR beta chain appears in the sequencing data of a study of PD-1 blockade in classical Hodgkin lymphoma. Across the whole study: Patients were infused with nivolumab 3 mg/kg every 2 weeks.

Trimming shortened V by 2 bases and J by 7 bases, and 11 bases separated the two germline ends. Looked up from germline, CDR1 is MDHEN and CDR2 is SYDVKM. CDR3 size: 14 residues. As to time point: cycle 4 day 1 (C4D1), after five to seven weeks of nivolumab. Relapses following autologous stem cell transplantation were seen in all patients, with brentuximab vedotin exposure varying. Applied to thawed PBMCs, magnetic negative selection was the method used to isolate CD8+ T cells. Classification of best responses gave complete response, partial response or progressive disease. The table came from immunoSEQ multiplex PCR; TCRdb's copy has only in-frame clones and leaves some out. The sample has more than 13,000 clones; around 90% are singletons.

V is TRBV28 and J is TRBJ1-4, with a possible D match to TRBD1 (5 bases). The sequence was collected from a human donor with classical Hodgkin lymphoma. The input for sequencing was CD8+ T cells from blood, taken before the fourth cycle of nivolumab. The CDR3 reads CASSLRGNLEKLFF. The CDR3 DNA is TGTGCCAGCAGTTTACGGGGCAACCTTGAAAAACTGTTTTTT.